This T cell receptor beta chain was captured in a study of T cell changes during pregnancy in multiple sclerosis. The V segment lost 5 bases and the J segment 14 bases; nucleotides outside the gene matches: 16. Germline loops: CDR1 LNHDA, CDR2 SQIVND (reference sequence). The CDR3 has 16 residues. Sequencing used immunoSEQ multiplex PCR; TCRdb keeps in-frame clones, though not all of them. The sample yields about 39,000 clones, approximately 94% seen once. The input for sequencing was peripheral blood, taken in the third trimester of pregnancy. The receptor was derived from a female donor with multiple sclerosis, enrolled in a pregnancy study. J is TRBJ1-6 and V is TRBV19; TRBD1 aligns across 9 bases. The CDR3 DNA is TGTGCCAGTAGTCCCGGACAGGGGCCCTTCCTGGAGTCCCTCCACTTT. Translation: CASSPGQGPFLESLHF.